This is a list of T cell receptor beta chains from one sample in a study of a mutant IDH1 vaccine in newly diagnosed glioma. No antigen has been identified for these receptors. Generated by immunoSEQ multiplex PCR, the TCRdb table keeps only in-frame clones and is missing some. The repertoire consists of fewer than 55,000 clones, with almost 65% occurring once and the leading ten covering 4% to 5.5%. The specimen comprised peripheral blood mononuclear cells (PBMCs), sampled from a glioma patient whose treatment included an IDH1 peptide vaccine. Every receptor here comes from a man between 40 and 49 years old with glioma. Some clones in this sample may be carry-over from other donors' samples. Both conserved end residues are part of each CDR3. The D gene is left open where the match is weak. Clone sizes are given selectively: once, few, many, or a class where the clone is expanded.

V gene	clone size	D gene	J gene	CDR3 DNA	CDR3 protein
TRBV6-5	NA	NA	TRBJ2-2	TGTGCCAGCAGCCCGACGTCCGGGGAGCTGTTTTTT	CASSPTSGELFF
TRBV6-6	NA	TRBD2	TRBJ2-7	TGTGCCACCGGGGGGTCCTCCTACGAGCAGTACTTC	CATGGSSYEQYF
TRBV5-8	NA	NA	TRBJ1-5	TGTGCCAGCAGCTCGGCGGTCCGACAGCCCCAGCATTTT	CASSSAVRQPQHF
TRBV10-2	NA	NA	TRBJ2-7	TGCGCCAGCAGGGTGGATCTAGCCTCCTCCGAGCAGTACTTC	CASRVDLASSEQYF
TRBV27	few	NA	TRBJ2-7	TGTGCCAGCAGGCCCAGTTACTCCTACGAGCAGTACTTC	CASRPSYSYEQYF
TRBV7-9	NA	NA	TRBJ1-1	TGTGCCAGCAGCTTAGGTGTAGGAGCTGAAGCTTTCTTT	CASSLGVGAEAFF
TRBV5-4	NA	TRBD1	TRBJ2-1	TGTGCCAGCAGCCCGGGACAGGGGATTTACAATGAGCAGTTCTTC	CASSPGQGIYNEQFF
TRBV30	NA	NA	TRBJ1-6	TGTGCCTGGAGTTTGTCCAATTCACCCCTCCACTTT	CAWSLSNSPLHF
TRBV6-5	NA	TRBD1	TRBJ1-1	TGTGCCAGCGTTTATGGGGCAGGGGGGACTGAAGCTTTCTTT	CASVYGAGGTEAFF
TRBV19	NA	TRBD1	TRBJ1-1	TGTGCCAGTAGTAGCTGGACAGGGAACACTGAAGCTTTCTTT	CASSSWTGNTEAFF
TRBV29-1	NA	NA	TRBJ2-1	TGCAGCGCCCTCATGACGAGTTACAATGAGCAGTTCTTC	CSALMTSYNEQFF
TRBV15	NA	NA	TRBJ2-1	TGTGCCACCAGCCCCAGGGGCAATGAGCAGTTCTTC	CATSPRGNEQFF
TRBV23-1	NA	TRBD1	TRBJ1-5	TGCGCCAGCAGTCAATCCGGGACAGGGGACGGGCAGCCCCAGCATTTT	CASSQSGTGDGQPQHF
TRBV6-6	NA	NA	TRBJ2-7	TGTGCCAGCAGTTACGGGGGGTACAGGGCCTTCGAGCAGTACTTC	CASSYGGYRAFEQYF
TRBV10-2	NA	TRBD2	TRBJ2-2	TGCGCCAGCAAACAGACTAGCGGGGGATTTTCCGGGGAGCTGTTTTTT	CASKQTSGGFSGELFF
TRBV5-6	NA	NA	TRBJ2-1	TGTGCCAGCAGCTTGTGGATTGGGGAAGAGCAGTTCTTC	CASSLWIGEEQFF
TRBV4-1	NA	NA	TRBJ1-1	TGCGCCAGCAGCCAAGTGCGCGGGCTAGGCACTGAAGCTTTCTTT	CASSQVRGLGTEAFF